The T cell receptor (beta chain) under discussion was sequenced for a study of T cell responses to AZD1222 COVID-19 vaccine. Assay used: immunoSEQ multiplex PCR; TCRdb lists only in-frame clones, some missing. The sample has about 50,000 clones, approximately 89% seen once. This TCR derives from an adult in good health. The sample was peripheral blood, taken on day 0 of MenACWY control vaccination.

As DNA, the CDR3 is TGTGCCAGCAGTGAAGCGCCGGGAATCTATGGCTACACCTTC. Translated: CASSEAPGIYGYTF. V and J are TRBV6-1 and TRBJ1-2, with unresolved D. This CDR3 contains 14 residues. CDR1 MNHNS and CDR2 SASEGT come from the germline V gene. V was pared by 0 bases and J by 4 bases, with 9 bases between.